One T cell receptor beta chain is described in this entry. This specimen comes from a study of blood T cell repertoires in COVID-19. Study as a whole: Samples taken during acute and convalescent COVID-19 were collected in the United States, Italy and Spain. From T cells, B-cell-depleted T cells, or PBMCs came the material, which was cDNA or gDNA.

As originally analysed: Amplifying reference gene primers gave estimates of nucleated cell counts. The method was immunoSEQ multiplex PCR; TCRdb's version includes in-frame clones alone and lacks a portion of them. V, J and clone size were drawn from that table, and D and trimming were deduced from the DNA. The data hold fewer than 200,000 clones, with around four fifths observed a single time. The sample taken for sequencing was peripheral blood. This TCR came from a woman aged 70-85 years who had recovered from COVID-19.

As DNA, the CDR3 is TGTGCCAGCAGTTTAGACTGGGCTAGCGGGGCATACAATGAGCAGTTCTTC. It yields the protein CASSLDWASGAYNEQFF. The chain is built from TRBV28 and TRBJ2-1; TRBD2 matches at 9 bases. The CDR3 contains 17 residues. CDR1 MDHEN and CDR2 SYDVKM come from the germline V gene. With 2 bases clipped from V and 4 bases from J, the junction kept 9 bases outside the gene matches.